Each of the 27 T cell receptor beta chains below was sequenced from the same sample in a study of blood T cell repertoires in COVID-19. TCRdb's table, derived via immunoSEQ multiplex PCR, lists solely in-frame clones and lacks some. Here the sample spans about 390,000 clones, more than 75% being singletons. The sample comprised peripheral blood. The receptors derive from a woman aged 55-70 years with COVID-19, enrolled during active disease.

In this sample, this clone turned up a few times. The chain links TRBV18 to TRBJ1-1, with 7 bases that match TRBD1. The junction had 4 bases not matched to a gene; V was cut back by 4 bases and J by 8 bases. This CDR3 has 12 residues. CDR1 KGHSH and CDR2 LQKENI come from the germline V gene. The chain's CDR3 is CASSRNRGEAFF. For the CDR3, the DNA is TGTGCCAGCTCACGGAACAGGGGCGAAGCTTTCTTT.

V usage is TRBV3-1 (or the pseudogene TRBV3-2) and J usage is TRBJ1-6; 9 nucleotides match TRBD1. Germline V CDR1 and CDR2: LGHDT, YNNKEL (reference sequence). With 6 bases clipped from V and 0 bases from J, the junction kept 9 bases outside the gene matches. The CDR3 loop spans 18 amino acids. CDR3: CASSPWGQGGSYNSPLHF. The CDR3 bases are TGTGCCAGCAGTCCTTGGGGACAGGGAGGCTCCTATAATTCACCCCTCCACTTT.

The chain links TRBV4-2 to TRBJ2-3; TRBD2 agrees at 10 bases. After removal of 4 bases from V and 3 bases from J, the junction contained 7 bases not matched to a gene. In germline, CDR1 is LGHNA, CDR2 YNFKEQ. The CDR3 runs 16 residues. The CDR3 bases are TGTGCCAGCAGCCTCAGCGGGGGGGCCAGGACAGATACGCAGTATTTT. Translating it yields CASSLSGGARTDTQYF.

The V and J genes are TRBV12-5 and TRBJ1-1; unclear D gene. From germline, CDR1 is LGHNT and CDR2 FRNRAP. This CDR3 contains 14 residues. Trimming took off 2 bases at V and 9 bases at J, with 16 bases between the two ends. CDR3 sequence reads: CASGLPLGEGKAFF. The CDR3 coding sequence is TGTGCTAGTGGTTTGCCACTGGGTGAGGGCAAAGCTTTCTTT. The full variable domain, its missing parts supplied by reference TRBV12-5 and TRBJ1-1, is DARVTQTPRHKVTEMGQEVTMRCQPILGHNTVFWYRQTMMQGLELLAYFRNRAPLDDSGMPKDRFSAEMPDATLATLKIQPSEPRDSAVYFCASGLPLGEGKAFFGQGTRLTVV.

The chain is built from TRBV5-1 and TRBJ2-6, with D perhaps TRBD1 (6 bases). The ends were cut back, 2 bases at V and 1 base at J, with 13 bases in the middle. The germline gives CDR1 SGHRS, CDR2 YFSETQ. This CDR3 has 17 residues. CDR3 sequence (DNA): TGCGCCAGCAGCTTTGTAGGGGGAATTTCTGGGGCCAACGTCCTGACTTTC. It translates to CASSFVGGISGANVLTF.

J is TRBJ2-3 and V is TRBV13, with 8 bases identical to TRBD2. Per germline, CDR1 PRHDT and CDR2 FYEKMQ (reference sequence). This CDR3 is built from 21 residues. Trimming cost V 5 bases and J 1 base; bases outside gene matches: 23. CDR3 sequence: CASSPRSGGASGETRTDTQYF. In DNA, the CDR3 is TGTGCCAGCAGCCCCCGCTCGGGGGGGGCCAGCGGGGAAACGCGCACAGATACGCAGTATTTT.

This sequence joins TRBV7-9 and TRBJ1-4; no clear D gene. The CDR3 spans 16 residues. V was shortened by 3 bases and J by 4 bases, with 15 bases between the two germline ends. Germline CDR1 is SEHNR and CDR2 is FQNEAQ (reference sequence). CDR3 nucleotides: TGTGCCAGCAGCTTCCTAATCGCAGGAGGTAATGAAAAACTGTTTTTT. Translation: CASSFLIAGGNEKLFF. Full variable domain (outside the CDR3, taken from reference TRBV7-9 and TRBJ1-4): DTGVSQNPRHKITKRGQNVTFRCDPISEHNRLYWYRQTLGQGPEFLTYFQNEAQLEKSRLLSDRFSAERPKGSFSTLEIQRTEQGDSAMYLCASSFLIAGGNEKLFFGSGTQLSVL.

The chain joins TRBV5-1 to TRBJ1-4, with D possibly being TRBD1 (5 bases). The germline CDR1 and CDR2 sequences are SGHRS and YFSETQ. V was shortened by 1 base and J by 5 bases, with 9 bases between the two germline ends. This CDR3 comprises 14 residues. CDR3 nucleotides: TGCGCCAGCAGCTTGAGTCGACAGAATGAAAAACTGTTTTTT. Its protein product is CASSLSRQNEKLFF.

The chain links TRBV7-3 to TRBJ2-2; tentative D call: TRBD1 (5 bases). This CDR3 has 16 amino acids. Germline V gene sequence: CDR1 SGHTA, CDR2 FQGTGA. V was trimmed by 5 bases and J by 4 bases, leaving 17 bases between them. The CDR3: CASSPQGAGGTGELFF. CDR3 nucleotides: TGTGCCAGCAGCCCTCAGGGCGCCGGTGGCACCGGGGAGCTGTTTTTT.

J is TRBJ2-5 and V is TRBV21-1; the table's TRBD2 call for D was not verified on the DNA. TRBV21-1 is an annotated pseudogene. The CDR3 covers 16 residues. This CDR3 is CASSKRTPTIQETQYF. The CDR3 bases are TGTGCCAGCAGCAAACGGACTCCAACAATCCAAGAGACCCAGTACTTC.

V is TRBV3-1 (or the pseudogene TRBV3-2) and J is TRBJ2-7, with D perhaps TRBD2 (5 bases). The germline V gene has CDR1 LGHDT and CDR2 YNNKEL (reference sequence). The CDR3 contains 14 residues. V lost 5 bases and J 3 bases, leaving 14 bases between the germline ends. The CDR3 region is CASSAGPQIYEQYF. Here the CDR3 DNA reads TGTGCCAGCAGCGCGGGCCCTCAGATCTACGAGCAGTACTTC.

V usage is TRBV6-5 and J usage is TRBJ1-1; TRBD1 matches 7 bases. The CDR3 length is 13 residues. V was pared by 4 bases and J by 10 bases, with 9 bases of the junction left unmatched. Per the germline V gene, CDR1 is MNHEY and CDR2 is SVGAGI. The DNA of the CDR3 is TGTGCCAGCAGTTCCGACAGGGTGCGGGGAGCTTTCTTT. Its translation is CASSSDRVRGAFF.

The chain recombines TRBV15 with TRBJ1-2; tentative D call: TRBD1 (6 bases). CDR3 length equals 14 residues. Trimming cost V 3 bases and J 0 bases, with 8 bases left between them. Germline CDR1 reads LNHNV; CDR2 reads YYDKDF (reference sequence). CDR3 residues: CATSRTGANYGYTF. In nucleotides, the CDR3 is TGTGCCACCAGCAGGACAGGAGCTAACTATGGCTACACCTTC.

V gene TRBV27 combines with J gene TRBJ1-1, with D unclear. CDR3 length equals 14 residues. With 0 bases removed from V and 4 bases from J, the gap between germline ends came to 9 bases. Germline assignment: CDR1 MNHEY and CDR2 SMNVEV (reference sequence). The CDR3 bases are TGTGCCAGCAGTTTATCCGGGGAGGGCACTGAAGCTTTCTTT. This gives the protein CASSLSGEGTEAFF.

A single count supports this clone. The CDR3 DNA sequence: TGTGCCAGCTCACGGGAGGGAGGTAACACTGAAGCTTTCTTT. This codes for CASSREGGNTEAFF. V and J are TRBV18 and TRBJ1-1; D call uncertain. The germline V and J ends were trimmed by 4 bases and 2 bases, with 11 bases remaining between them. Looked up from germline, CDR1 is KGHSH and CDR2 is LQKENI. The CDR3 consists of 14 residues.

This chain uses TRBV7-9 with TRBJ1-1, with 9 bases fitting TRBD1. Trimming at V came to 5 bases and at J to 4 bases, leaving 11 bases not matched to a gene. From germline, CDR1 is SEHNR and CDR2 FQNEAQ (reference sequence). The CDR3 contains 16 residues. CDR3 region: CASSPKTGGGGTEAFF. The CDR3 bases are TGTGCCAGCAGCCCTAAGACAGGGGGGGGAGGCACTGAAGCTTTCTTT.

CDR3 DNA sequence: TGTGCCAGCTCACGGACAGGGCCTAGGGGGGAGACCCAGTACTTC. As protein: CASSRTGPRGETQYF. V gene TRBV18 combines with J gene TRBJ2-5; 8 bases agree with TRBD1. The V segment lost 4 bases and the J segment 5 bases; nucleotides outside the gene matches: 9. The germline V gene has CDR1 KGHSH and CDR2 LQKENI. There are 15 residues in the CDR3.

The CDR3 nucleotides are TGCAGTGCTAGTCTAGCGGGCGATAGCTCCTACAATGAGCAGTTCTTC. Translating gives CSASLAGDSSYNEQFF. The rearrangement uses TRBV20-1 and TRBJ2-1; TRBD2 matches at 8 bases. The CDR3 runs to 16 residues. Germline loops: CDR1 DFQATT, CDR2 SNEGSKA (reference sequence). Trimming cost V 3 bases and J 0 bases; bases outside gene matches: 7.

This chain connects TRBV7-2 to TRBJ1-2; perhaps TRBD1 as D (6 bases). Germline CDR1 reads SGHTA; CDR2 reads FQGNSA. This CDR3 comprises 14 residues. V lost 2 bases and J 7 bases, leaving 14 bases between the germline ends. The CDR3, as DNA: TGTGCCAGCAGCTTAAGTCAGGGGTCGGGTGGCTACACCTTC. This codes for CASSLSQGSGGYTF. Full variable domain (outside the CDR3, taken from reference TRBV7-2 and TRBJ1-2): GAGVSQSPSNKVTEKGKDVELRCDPISGHTALYWYRQSLGQGLEFLIYFQGNSAPDKSGLPSDRFSAERTGGSVSTLTIQRTQQEDSAVYLCASSLSQGSGGYTFGSGTRLTVV.

The CDR3 region is CASSFGTDLLSGNTIYF. As DNA, the CDR3 is TGTGCCAGCAGCTTTGGGACAGACCTACTCTCTGGAAACACCATATATTTT. J is TRBJ1-3 and V is TRBV12-1; TRBD1, as called in the table, went unchecked against the DNA. TRBV12-1 corresponds to a pseudogene. CDR3 length: 17 amino acids.

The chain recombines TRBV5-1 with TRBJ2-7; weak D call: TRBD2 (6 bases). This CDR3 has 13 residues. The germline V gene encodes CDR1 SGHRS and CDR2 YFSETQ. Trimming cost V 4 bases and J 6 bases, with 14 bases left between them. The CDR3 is CASSPGGTLEQYF. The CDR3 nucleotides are TGCGCCAGCAGCCCCGGCGGGACTCTCGAGCAGTACTTC.

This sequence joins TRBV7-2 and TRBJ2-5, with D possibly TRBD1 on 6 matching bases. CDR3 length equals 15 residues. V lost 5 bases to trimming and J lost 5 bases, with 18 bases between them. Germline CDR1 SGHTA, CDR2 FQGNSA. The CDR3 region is CASSRPHRDGETQYF. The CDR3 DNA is TGTGCCAGCAGCCGGCCACACAGGGACGGGGAGACCCAGTACTTC. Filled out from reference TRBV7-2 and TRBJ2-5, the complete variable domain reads GAGVSQSPSNKVTEKGKDVELRCDPISGHTALYWYRQSLGQGLEFLIYFQGNSAPDKSGLPSDRFSAERTGGSVSTLTIQRTQQEDSAVYLCASSRPHRDGETQYFGPGTRLLVL.

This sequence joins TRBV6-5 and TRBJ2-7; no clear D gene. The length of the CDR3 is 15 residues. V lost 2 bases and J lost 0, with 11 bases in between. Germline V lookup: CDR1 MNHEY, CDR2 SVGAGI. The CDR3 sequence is CASSYMAVSSYEQYF. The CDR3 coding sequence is TGTGCCAGCAGTTACATGGCGGTAAGCTCCTACGAGCAGTACTTC.

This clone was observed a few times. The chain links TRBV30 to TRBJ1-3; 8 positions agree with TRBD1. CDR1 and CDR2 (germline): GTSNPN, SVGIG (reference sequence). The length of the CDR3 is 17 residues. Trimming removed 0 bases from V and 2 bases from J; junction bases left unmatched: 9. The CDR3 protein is CAWSVHPGGYPGNTIYF. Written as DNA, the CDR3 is TGTGCCTGGAGTGTACATCCAGGGGGCTACCCTGGAAACACCATATATTTT.

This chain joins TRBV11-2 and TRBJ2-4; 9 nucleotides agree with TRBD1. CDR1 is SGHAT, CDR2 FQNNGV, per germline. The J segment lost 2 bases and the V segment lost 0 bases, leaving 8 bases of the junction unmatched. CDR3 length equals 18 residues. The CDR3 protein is CASSLDVQGAGTKNIQYF. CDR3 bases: TGTGCCAGCAGCTTAGACGTACAGGGGGCCGGAACCAAAAACATTCAGTACTTC. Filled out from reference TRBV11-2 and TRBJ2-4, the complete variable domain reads EAGVAQSPRYKIIEKRQSVAFWCNPISGHATLYWYQQILGQGPKLLIQFQNNGVVDDSQLPKDRFSAERLKGVDSTLKIQPAKLEDSAVYLCASSLDVQGAGTKNIQYFGAGTRLSVL.

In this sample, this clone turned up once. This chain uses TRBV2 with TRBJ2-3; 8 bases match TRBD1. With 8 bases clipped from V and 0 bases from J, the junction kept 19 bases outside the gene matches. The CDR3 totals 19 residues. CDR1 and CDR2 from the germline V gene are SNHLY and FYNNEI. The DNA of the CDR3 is TGTGCCAGCTACGGGTCGGCCCAAGAGCGGACAGGGAGCACAGATACGCAGTATTTT. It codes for CASYGSAQERTGSTDTQYF. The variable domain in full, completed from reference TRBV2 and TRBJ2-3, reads EPEVTQTPSHQVTQMGQEVILRCVPISNHLYFYWYRQILGQKVEFLVSFYNNEISEKSEIFDDQFSVERPDGSNFTLKIRSTKLEDSAMYFCASYGSAQERTGSTDTQYFGPGTRLTVL.

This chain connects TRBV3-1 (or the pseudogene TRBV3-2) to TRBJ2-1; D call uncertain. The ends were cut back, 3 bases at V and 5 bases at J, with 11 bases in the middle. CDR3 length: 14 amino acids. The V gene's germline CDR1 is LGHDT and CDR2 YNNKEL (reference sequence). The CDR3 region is CASSQRNKNNEQFF. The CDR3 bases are TGTGCCAGCAGCCAGCGGAACAAAAACAATGAGCAGTTCTTC.